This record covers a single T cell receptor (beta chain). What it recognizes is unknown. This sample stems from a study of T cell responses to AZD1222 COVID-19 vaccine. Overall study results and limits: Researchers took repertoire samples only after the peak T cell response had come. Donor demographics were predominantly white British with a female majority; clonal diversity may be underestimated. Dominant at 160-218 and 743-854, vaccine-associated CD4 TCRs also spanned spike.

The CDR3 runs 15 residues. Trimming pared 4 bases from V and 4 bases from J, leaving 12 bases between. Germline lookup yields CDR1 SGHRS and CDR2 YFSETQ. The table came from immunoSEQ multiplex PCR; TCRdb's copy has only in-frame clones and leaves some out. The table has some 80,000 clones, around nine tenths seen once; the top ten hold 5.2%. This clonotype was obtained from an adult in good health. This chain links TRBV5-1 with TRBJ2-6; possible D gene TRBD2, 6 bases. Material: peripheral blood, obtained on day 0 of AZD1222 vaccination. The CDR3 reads CASSPTGGGANVLTF. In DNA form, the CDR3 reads TGCGCCAGCAGCCCTACCGGAGGGGGGGCCAACGTCCTGACTTTC.